Following are 13 T cell receptor beta chains from one sample sequenced in a study of cytomegalovirus exposure and HLA in healthy donors. The PCR ran on 60 Vbeta and 13 Jbeta primers. Assay used: immunoSEQ multiplex PCR; TCRdb lists only in-frame clones, some missing. The sample has approximately 190,000 clones; 78% are singletons. Sequenced material: PBMCs. Source of these receptors: a woman aged 30 to 39 in good health and CMV-seropositive.

The chain joins TRBV11-3 to TRBJ1-1; 10 nucleotides match TRBD1. The CDR3 is made up of 13 amino acids. The V gene end was trimmed by 5 bases and the J gene end by 8 bases; junction bases not matched to a gene: 5. Germline CDR1 is SGHNT and CDR2 is YENEEA. The CDR3 sequence is CASSARTGGEAFF. The CDR3 DNA reads TGTGCCAGCAGCGCCCGGACAGGGGGGGAAGCTTTCTTT.

CDR3 loop: CASSLGDRGRYTEAFF. CDR3 nucleotides: TGTGCCAGCAGCTTGGGGGACAGGGGACGGTACACTGAAGCTTTCTTT. The chain employs TRBV5-6 and TRBJ1-1; TRBD1 agrees at 10 bases. The germline CDR1 and CDR2 sequences are SGHDT and YYEEEE. The CDR3 extends over 16 amino acids. Losses at the gene ends were 0 bases for V and 3 bases for J; bases not matched to a gene: 5.

The chain employs TRBV15 and TRBJ2-7, with TRBD1 identical over 10 bases. Germline values: CDR1 LNHNV, CDR2 YYDKDF (reference sequence). The CDR3 length is 15 residues. V was pared by 3 bases and J by 3 bases, with 5 bases of the junction left unmatched. The CDR3 region has the DNA TGTGCCACCAGCAGTCCATGGACAGGGGGCTACGAGCAGTACTTC. Amino acids: CATSSPWTGGYEQYF.

A single count supports this clone. The chain uses TRBV19 and TRBJ2-5, with TRBD1 matching 11 bases. Germline V gene lookup returns CDR1 LNHDA and CDR2 SQIVND (reference sequence). The V segment lost 4 bases and the J segment 3 bases; nucleotides outside the gene matches: 4. The CDR3 runs to 15 residues. The DNA for the CDR3 is TGTGCCAGTAGTACTCCGGGACAGGGGGAAGAGACCCAGTACTTC. Its translation: CASSTPGQGEETQYF. Filled out from reference TRBV19 and TRBJ2-5, the complete variable domain reads DGGITQSPKYLFRKEGQNVTLSCEQNLNHDAMYWYRQDPGQGLRLIYYSQIVNDFQKGDIAEGYSVSREKKESFPLTVTSAQKNPTAFYLCASSTPGQGEETQYFGPGTRLLVL.

The gene calls are TRBV9 and TRBJ2-3; 7 bases map to TRBD1. CDR3 length: 15 amino acids. Trimming removed 4 bases from V and 9 bases from J; junction bases left unmatched: 14. The germline gives CDR1 SGDLS, CDR2 YYNGEE. The CDR3 is CASSPGQPVHRTQYF. In nucleotides, the CDR3 is TGTGCCAGCAGCCCGGGACAGCCGGTCCATCGAACGCAGTATTTT.

The chain combines TRBV7-9 with TRBJ1-4, with D perhaps TRBD1 (6 bases). The CDR3 extends over 14 amino acids. V lost 6 bases and J 7 bases, leaving 15 bases between the germline ends. The germline CDR1 and CDR2 sequences are SEHNR and FQNEAQ (reference sequence). The CDR3 loop is CASRSGELVEKLFF. For the CDR3, the DNA is TGTGCCAGCAGGTCAGGGGAGTTGGTTGAAAAACTGTTTTTT.

J is TRBJ1-4 and V is TRBV6-6, with D possibly matching TRBD1 (6 bases). This CDR3 is 15 amino acids long. V lost 0 bases and J lost 4, with 9 bases in between. Germline CDR1 and CDR2: MNHNY and SVGAGI (reference sequence). The chain's CDR3 is CASSYSDSGNEKLFF. The CDR3 coding sequence is TGTGCCAGCAGTTACTCGGACAGCGGTAATGAAAAACTGTTTTTT.

This clone was counted only a few times. The rearrangement links TRBV7-9 to TRBJ2-3, with 13 bases identical to TRBD2. In germline, CDR1 is SEHNR, CDR2 FQNEAQ (reference sequence). With V trimmed by 5 bases and J by 4 bases, 6 bases remained unmatched. The CDR3 totals 16 residues. The CDR3 loop is CASSQLAGGLPDTQYF. CDR3 in DNA: TGTGCCAGCAGCCAACTAGCGGGAGGGCTCCCAGATACGCAGTATTTT.

The V gene is TRBV29-1, the J gene TRBJ2-5; maybe TRBD2 (7 bases). Germline CDR1 is SQVTM and CDR2 is ANQGSEA. The CDR3 length is 17 residues. V lost 0 bases to trimming and J lost 5 bases, with 22 bases between them. The CDR3 nucleotides read TGCAGCGTTGAAGATCCCGGTCGGGGGGCGAGATCGGAGACCCAGTACTTC. As protein: CSVEDPGRGARSETQYF.

This clone was detected once. This chain uses TRBV11-2 with TRBJ1-4, with D tentatively TRBD1 (6 bases). V lost 5 bases to trimming and J lost 11 bases, with 21 bases between them. Per germline, CDR1 SGHAT and CDR2 FQNNGV. The CDR3 is made up of 15 amino acids. For the CDR3, the DNA is TGTGCCAGCAGCCCCCCCGGGGGGGGGCGATTGAAACTGTTTTTT. Its translation: CASSPPGGGRLKLFF.

V usage is TRBV4-1 and J usage is TRBJ2-2; 8 bases agree with TRBD2. After removal of 5 bases from V and 6 bases from J, the junction contained 8 bases not matched to a gene. The CDR3 is made up of 15 amino acids. Germline V gene data show CDR1 as MGHRA and CDR2 as YSYEKL. CDR3 nucleotide sequence: TGCGCCAGCAGCACCGGCCCACTAGCGGCCGGGGAGCTGTTTTTT. Amino acid sequence: CASSTGPLAAGELFF.

The rearrangement joins TRBV27 to TRBJ2-7; 7 bases agree with TRBD2. CDR1 is MNHEY, CDR2 SMNVEV, per germline (reference sequence). The CDR3 spans 14 residues. V trimming: 6 bases; J trimming: 4 bases; junction bases outside the gene matches: 9. The CDR3 is CASRRGGKGYEQYF. The DNA of the CDR3 is TGTGCCAGCAGGAGGGGAGGGAAGGGTTACGAGCAGTACTTC.

V usage is TRBV18 and J usage is TRBJ1-4, with D maybe TRBD1 (6 bases). V lost 3 bases and J lost 0, with 14 bases in between. Germline loops: CDR1 KGHSH, CDR2 LQKENI. The CDR3 totals 17 residues. CDR3 nucleotide sequence: TGTGCCAGCTCACCGGAGACAGGCCGTTCAACTAATGAAAAACTGTTTTTT. Amino acids: CASSPETGRSTNEKLFF. The full variable domain, rest sourced from reference TRBV18 and TRBJ1-4, is NAGVMQNPRHLVRRRGQEARLRCSPMKGHSHVYWYRQLPEEGLKFMVYLQKENIIDESGMPKERFSAEFPKEGPSILRIQQVVRGDSAAYFCASSPETGRSTNEKLFFGSGTQLSVL.